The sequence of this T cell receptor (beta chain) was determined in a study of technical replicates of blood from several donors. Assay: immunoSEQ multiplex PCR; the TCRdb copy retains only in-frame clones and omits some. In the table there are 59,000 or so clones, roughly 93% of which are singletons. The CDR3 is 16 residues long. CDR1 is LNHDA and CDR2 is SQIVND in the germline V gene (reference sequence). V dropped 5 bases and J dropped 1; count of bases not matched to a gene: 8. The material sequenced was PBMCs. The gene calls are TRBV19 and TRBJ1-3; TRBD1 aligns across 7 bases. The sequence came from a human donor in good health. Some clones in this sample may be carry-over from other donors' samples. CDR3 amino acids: CASSPDRLLSGNTIYF. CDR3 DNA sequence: TGTGCCAGTAGTCCGGACAGGTTATTATCTGGAAACACCATATATTTT.